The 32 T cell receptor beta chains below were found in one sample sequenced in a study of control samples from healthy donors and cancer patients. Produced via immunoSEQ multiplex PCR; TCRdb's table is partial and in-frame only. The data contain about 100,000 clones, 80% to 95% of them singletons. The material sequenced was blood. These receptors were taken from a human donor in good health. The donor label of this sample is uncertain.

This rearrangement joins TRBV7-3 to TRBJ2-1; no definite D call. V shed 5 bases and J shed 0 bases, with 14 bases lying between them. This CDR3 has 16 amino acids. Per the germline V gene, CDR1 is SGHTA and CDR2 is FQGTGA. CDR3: CASSAVGVSSYNEQFF. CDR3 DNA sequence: TGTGCCAGCAGCGCTGTTGGGGTGAGCTCCTACAATGAGCAGTTCTTC.

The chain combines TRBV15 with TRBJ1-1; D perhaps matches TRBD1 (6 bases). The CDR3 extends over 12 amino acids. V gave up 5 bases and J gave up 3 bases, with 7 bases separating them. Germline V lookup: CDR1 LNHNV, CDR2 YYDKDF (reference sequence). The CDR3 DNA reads TGTGCCACCAGCCAGGGGTACACTGAAGCTTTCTTT. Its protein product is CATSQGYTEAFF.

CDR3: CASSREDGPGNTIYF. DNA for the CDR3: TGTGCCAGCAGCCGGGAGGATGGGCCTGGAAACACCATATATTTT. This sequence joins TRBV14 and TRBJ1-3, with unresolved D. The germline CDR1 and CDR2 sequences are SGHDN and FVKESK. The CDR3 has 15 amino acids. V was trimmed by 4 bases and J by 2 bases, leaving 12 bases between them.

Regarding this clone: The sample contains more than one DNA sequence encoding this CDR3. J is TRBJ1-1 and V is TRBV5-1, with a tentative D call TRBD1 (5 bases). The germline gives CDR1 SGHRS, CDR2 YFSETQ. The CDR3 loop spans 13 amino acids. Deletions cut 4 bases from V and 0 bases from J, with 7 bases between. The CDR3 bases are TGCGCCAGCAGCCTAGGGGTGAACACTGAAGCTTTCTTT. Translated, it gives CASSLGVNTEAFF.

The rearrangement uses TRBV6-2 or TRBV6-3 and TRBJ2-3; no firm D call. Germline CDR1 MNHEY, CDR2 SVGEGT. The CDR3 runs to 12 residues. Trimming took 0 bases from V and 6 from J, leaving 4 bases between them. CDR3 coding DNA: TGTGCCAGCAGTTACTCCTTGGATACGCAGTATTTT. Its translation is CASSYSLDTQYF.

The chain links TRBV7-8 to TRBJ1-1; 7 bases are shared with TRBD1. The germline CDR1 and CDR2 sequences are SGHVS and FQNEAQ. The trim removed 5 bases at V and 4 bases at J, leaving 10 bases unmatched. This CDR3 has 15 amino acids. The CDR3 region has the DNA TGTGCCAGCAGCCGGAGCCGGGACAGAAGCACTGAAGCTTTCTTT. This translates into CASSRSRDRSTEAFF. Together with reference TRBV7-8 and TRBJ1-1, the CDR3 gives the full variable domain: GAGVSQSPRYKVAKRGQDVALRCDPISGHVSLFWYQQALGQGPEFLTYFQNEAQLDKSGLPSDRFFAERPEGSVSTLKIQRTQQEDSAVYLCASSRSRDRSTEAFFGQGTRLTVV.

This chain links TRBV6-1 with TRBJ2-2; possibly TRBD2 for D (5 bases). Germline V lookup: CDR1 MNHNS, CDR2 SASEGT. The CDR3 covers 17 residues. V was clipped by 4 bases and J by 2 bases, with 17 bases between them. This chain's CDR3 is CASSAGFATENTGELFF. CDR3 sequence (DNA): TGTGCCAGCAGTGCGGGGTTCGCGACGGAAAACACCGGGGAGCTGTTTTTT.

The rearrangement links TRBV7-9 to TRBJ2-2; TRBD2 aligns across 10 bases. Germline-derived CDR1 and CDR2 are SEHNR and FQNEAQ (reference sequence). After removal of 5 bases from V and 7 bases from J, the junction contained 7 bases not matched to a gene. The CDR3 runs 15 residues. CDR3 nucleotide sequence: TGTGCCAGCAGCGTACTAGCGGGGCGAATCGGGGAGCTGTTTTTT. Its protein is CASSVLAGRIGELFF.

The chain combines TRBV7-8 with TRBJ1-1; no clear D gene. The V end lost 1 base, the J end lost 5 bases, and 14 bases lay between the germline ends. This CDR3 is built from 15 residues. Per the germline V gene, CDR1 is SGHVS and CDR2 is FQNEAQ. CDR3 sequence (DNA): TGTGCCAGCAGCTTAGGGCTCATTTTTGGAACTGAAGCTTTCTTT. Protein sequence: CASSLGLIFGTEAFF.

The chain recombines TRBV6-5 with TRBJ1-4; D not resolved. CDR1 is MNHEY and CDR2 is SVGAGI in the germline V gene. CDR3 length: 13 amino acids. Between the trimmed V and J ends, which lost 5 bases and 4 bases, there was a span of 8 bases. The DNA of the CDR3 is TGTGCCAGCAGTCCGGATAGTAATGAAAAACTGTTTTTT. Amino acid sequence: CASSPDSNEKLFF.

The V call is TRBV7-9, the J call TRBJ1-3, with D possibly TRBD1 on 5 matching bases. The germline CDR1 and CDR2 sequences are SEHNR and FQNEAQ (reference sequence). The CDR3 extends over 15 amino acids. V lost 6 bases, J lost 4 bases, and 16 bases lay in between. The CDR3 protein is CASRGDRTDGNTIYF. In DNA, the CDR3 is TGTGCCAGCAGAGGGGACCGGACGGACGGAAACACCATATATTTT.

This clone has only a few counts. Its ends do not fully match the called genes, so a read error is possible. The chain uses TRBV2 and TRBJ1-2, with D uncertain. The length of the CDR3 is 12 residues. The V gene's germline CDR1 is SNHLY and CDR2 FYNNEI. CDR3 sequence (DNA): TGTGCCAGCAGGCAACAACGCGAGAGCGTCTTTTTC. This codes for CASRQQRESVFF.

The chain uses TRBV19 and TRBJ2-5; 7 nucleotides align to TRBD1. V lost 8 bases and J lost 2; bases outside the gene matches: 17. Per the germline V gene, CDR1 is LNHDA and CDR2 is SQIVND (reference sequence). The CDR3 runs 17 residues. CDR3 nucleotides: TGTGCCAGTTACCGCAAACCGGGACAGCTAAATCAAGAGACCCAGTACTTC. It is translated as CASYRKPGQLNQETQYF.

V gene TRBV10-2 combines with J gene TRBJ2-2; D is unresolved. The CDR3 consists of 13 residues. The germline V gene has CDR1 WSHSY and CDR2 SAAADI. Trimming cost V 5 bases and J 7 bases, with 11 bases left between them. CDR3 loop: CASSLTIGGELFF. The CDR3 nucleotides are TGCGCCAGCAGTCTAACTATCGGCGGGGAGCTGTTTTTT.

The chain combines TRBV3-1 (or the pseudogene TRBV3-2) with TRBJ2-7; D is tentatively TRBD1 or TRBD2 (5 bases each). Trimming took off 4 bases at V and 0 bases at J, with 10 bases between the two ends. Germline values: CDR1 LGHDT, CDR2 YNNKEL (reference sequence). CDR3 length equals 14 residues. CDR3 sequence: CASSRGIDSYEQYV. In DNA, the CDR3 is TGTGCCAGCAGCCGGGGGATAGACTCCTACGAGCAGTACGTC.

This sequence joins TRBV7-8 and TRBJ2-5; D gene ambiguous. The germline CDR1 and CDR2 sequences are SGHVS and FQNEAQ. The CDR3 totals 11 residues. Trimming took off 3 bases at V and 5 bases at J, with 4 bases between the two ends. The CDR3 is CASSFLETQYF. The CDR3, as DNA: TGTGCCAGCAGCTTTCTGGAGACCCAGTACTTC.

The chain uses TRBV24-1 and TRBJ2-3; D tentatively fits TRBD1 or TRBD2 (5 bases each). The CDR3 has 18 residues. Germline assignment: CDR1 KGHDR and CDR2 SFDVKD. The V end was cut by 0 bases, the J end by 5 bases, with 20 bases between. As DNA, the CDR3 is TGTGCCACCAGTGATTTGTCTTCCGGGGCCCCTCCACTAGATACGCAGTATTTT. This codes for CATSDLSSGAPPLDTQYF.

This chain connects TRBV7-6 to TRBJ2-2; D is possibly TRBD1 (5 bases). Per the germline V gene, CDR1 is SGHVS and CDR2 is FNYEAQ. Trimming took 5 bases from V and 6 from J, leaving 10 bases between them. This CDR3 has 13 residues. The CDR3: CASSPMGPGELFF. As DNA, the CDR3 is TGTGCCAGCAGCCCCATGGGGCCCGGGGAGCTGTTTTTT. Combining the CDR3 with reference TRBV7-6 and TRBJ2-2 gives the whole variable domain GAGVSQSPRYKVTKRGQDVALRCDPISGHVSLYWYRQALGQGPEFLTYFNYEAQQDKSGLPNDRFSAERPEGSISTLTIQRTEQRDSAMYRCASSPMGPGELFFGEGSRLTVL.

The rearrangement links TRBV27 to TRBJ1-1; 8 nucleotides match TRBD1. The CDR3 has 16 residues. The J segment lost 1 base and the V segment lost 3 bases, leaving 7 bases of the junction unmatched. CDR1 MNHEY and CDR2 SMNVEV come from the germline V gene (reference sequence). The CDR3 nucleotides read TGTGCCAGCAGTTTCAGGACAGGGACCGCGAACACTGAAGCTTTCTTT. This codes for CASSFRTGTANTEAFF.

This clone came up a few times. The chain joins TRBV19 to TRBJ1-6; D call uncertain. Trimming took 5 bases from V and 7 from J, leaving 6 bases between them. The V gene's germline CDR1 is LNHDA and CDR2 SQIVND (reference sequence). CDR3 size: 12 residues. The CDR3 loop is CASSSGNSPLHF. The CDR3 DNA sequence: TGTGCCAGTAGTTCCGGGAATTCACCCCTCCACTTT.

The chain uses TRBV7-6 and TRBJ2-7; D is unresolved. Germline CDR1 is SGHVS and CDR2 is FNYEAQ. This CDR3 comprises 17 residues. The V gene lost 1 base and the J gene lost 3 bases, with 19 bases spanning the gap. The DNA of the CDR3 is TGTGCCAGCAGCTTAGAATCCACTAATCGCTGGAACTACGAGCAGTACGTC. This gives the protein CASSLESTNRWNYEQYV.

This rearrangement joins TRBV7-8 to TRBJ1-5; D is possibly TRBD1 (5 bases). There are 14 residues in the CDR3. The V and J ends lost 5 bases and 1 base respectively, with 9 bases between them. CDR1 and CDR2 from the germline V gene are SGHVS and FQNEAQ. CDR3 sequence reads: CASSRDRSNQPQHF. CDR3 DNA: TGTGCCAGCAGCCGTGACAGAAGCAATCAGCCCCAGCATTTT.

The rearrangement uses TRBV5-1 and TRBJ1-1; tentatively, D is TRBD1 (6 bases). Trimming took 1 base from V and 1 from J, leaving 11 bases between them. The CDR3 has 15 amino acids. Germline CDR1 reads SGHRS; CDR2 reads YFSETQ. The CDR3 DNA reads TGCGCCAGCAGCTTGCCCGGACAGCCGAACACTGAAGCTTTCTTT. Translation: CASSLPGQPNTEAFF.

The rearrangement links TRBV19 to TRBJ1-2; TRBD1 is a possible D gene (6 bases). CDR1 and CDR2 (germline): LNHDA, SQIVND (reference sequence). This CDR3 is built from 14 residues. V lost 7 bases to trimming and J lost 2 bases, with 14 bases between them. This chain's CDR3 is CASTMGHGNYGYTF. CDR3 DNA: TGTGCCAGTACCATGGGACACGGAAACTATGGCTACACCTTC.

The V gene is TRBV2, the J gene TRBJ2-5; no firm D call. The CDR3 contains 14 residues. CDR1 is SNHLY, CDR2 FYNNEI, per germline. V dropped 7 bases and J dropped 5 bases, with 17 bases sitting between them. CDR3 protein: CASTTIGLVETQYF. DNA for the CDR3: TGTGCCAGCACCACCATAGGTCTGGTTGAGACCCAGTACTTC.

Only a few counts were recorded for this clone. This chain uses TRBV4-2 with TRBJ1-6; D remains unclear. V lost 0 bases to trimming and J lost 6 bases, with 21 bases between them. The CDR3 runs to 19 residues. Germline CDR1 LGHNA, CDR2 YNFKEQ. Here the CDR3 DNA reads TGTGCCAGCAGCCAAGACTTAGGGCGCTACGAAACACTTAATTCACCCCTCCACTTT. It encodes CASSQDLGRYETLNSPLHF.

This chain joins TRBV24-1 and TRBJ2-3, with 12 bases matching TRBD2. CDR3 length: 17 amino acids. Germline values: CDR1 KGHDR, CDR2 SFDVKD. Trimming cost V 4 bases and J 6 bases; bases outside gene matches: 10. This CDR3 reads CATSDSLAGGRVDTQYF. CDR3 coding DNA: TGTGCCACCAGTGACTCCCTAGCGGGGGGGCGGGTGGATACGCAGTATTTT.

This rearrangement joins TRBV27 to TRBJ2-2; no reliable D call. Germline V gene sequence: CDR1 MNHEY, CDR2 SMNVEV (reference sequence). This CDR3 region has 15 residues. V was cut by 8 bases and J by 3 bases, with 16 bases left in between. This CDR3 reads CASCRNMQYTGELFF. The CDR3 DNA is TGTGCCAGCTGTCGAAACATGCAATACACCGGGGAGCTGTTTTTT.

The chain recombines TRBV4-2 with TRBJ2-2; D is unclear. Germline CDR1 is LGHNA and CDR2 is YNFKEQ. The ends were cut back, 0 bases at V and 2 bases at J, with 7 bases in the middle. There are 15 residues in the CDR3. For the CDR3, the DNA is TGTGCCAGCAGCCAAGACGTGGGTAACACCGGGGAGCTGTTTTTT. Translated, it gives CASSQDVGNTGELFF.

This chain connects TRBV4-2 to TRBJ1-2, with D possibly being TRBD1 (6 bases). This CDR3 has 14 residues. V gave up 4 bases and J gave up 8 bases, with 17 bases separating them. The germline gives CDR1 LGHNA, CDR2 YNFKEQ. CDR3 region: CASSPSTGARGYTF. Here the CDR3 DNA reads TGTGCCAGCAGCCCATCGACGGGGGCGCGGGGCTACACCTTC.

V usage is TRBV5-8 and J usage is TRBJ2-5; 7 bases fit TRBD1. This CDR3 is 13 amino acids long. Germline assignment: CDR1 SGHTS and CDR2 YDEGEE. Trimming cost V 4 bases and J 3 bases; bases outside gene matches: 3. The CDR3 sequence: CASSRDREETQYF. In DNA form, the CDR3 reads TGTGCCAGCAGCCGGGACAGAGAAGAGACCCAGTACTTC.

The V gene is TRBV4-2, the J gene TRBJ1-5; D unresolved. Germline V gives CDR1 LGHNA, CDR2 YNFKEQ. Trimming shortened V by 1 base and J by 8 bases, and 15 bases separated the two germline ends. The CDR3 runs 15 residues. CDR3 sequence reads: CASSQGLGRSEPQHF. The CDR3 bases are TGTGCCAGCAGCCAAGGTCTCGGCAGATCTGAGCCCCAGCATTTT.